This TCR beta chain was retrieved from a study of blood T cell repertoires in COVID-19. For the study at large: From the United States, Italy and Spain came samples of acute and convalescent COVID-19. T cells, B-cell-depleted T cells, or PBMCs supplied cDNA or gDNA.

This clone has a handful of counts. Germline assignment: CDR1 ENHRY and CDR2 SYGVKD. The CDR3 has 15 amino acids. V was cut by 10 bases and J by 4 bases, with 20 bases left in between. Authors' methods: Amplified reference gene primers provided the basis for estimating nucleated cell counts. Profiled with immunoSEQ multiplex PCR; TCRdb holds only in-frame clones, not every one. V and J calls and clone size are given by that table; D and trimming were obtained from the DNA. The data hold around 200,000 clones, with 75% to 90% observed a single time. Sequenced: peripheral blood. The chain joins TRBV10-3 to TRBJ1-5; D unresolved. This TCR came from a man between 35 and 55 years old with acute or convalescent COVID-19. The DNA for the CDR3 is TGTGCCACCAAAGGTAGCGGGAGCTTTAATCAGCCCCAGCATTTT. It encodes CATKGSGSFNQPQHF.